These T cell receptor beta chains were read from a single sample in a study of CD8 T cell repertoires and HIV-1 epitope variants. Their antigens remain unidentified. The data were produced by immunoSEQ multiplex PCR, yet TCRdb's version contains in-frame clones alone and is incomplete. The sample lists under 7,000 clones; around two thirds were seen once. The source material was cultured CD8+ T cells derived from PBMCs. These receptors were collected from a male donor with HIV. Both conserved end residues are part of each CDR3. Each record gives: clone size, J gene, V gene, D gene, CDR3 DNA, CDR3 protein. The D gene is left open where the match is weak. Size tells how often a clone was seen (once, few, many) or the class of an expanded clone, and some rows leave it out.

few TRBJ2-7 TRBV30 TRBD1 TGTGCCTGGAGTACCGGGACAGGGGCGAACGAGCAGTACTTC CAWSTGTGANEQYF
few TRBJ2-1 TRBV6-5 . TGTGCCAGCAGTGAGGGGGGTGAGCAGTTCTTC CASSEGGEQFF
once TRBJ1-6 TRBV5-6 . TGTGCCAGCAGCTTGCGTGCGGGCAATCCCATGCCCTATAATTCACCCCTCCACTTT CASSLRAGNPMPYNSPLHF
. TRBJ2-1 TRBV7-8 TRBD2 TGTGCCAGCAGCGAACGATGGGGACTAGCGAGGTACAATGAGCAGTTCTTC CASSERWGLARYNEQFF
once TRBJ2-1 TRBV4-2 . TGTGCCAGCAGCCAAGGCAGGGGCGATGAGCAGTTCTTC CASSQGRGDEQFF
. TRBJ1-6 TRBV28 . TGTGCCAGCAGTTTATACCGGGTCCTTGAACCCTATAATTCACCCCTCCACTTT CASSLYRVLEPYNSPLHF
. TRBJ1-2 TRBV7-6 . TGTGCCAGCAGCCCAGGGACCGGACATGGCTATGGCTACACCTTC CASSPGTGHGYGYTF
. TRBJ2-7 TRBV5-1 . TGCGCCAGCAGCGGTTACTCCTACGAGCAGTACTTC CASSGYSYEQYF
. TRBJ1-3 TRBV5-6 . TGTGCCAGCAGCCGTATGGGGGGTGGAAACACCATATATTTT CASSRMGGGNTIYF
few TRBJ1-4 TRBV28 . TGTGCCAGCAGTCCTGCAACTAATGAAAAACTGTTTTTT CASSPATNEKLFF